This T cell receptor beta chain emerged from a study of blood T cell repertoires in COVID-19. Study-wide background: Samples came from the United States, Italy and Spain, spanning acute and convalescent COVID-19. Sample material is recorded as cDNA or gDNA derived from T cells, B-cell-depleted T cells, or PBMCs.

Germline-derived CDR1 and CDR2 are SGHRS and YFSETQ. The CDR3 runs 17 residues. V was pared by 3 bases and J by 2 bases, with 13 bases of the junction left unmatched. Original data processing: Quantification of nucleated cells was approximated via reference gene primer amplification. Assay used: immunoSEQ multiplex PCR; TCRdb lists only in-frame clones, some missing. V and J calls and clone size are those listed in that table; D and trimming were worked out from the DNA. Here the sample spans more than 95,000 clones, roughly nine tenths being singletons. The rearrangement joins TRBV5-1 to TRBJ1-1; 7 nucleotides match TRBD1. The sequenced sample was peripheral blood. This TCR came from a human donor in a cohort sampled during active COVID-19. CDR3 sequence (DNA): TGCGCCAGCAGCTCTACTTGGATGACAGGGCTTAACACTGAAGCTTTCTTT. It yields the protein CASSSTWMTGLNTEAFF.